This T cell receptor (beta chain) was recovered during a study of T cells in localized non-small cell lung cancer. Findings of the study overall: Heterogeneity remains possible because sequencing was limited to only one tumor region. Exceeding tumor, uninvolved adjacent lung had the highest T cell clonality. A denser population of T cells in blood accompanied longer overall survival.

Assay: immunoSEQ multiplex PCR; the TCRdb copy retains only in-frame clones and omits some. The sample lists some 2,900 clones; around 20% were seen once. Germline values: CDR1 LNHDA, CDR2 SQIVND (reference sequence). V lost 5 bases to trimming and J lost 0 bases, with 11 bases between them. There are 14 residues in the CDR3. The uninvolved lung lay at least 2 cm from the tumor margin and lacked atypia. This clone was seen a few times. What it recognizes is unknown. The J gene is TRBJ2-7, the V gene TRBV19; D is uncertain. The sequenced sample was normal lung tissue next to the tumor, obtained before any cancer treatment. The TCR comes from a woman aged 40 to 75 with stage I lung adenocarcinoma. CDR3 amino acids: CASSLGPFSYEQYF. The CDR3 DNA reads TGTGCCAGTAGTCTCGGACCTTTCTCCTACGAGCAGTACTTC.